These T cell receptor beta chains were read from a single sample in a study of OX40 agonist ivuxolimab in advanced cancers. TCRdb's copy holds only in-frame clones and misses some; the assay was immunoSEQ multiplex PCR. The sample holds fewer than 90,000 clones, 70% to 90% seen once. The sample in question was CD4+ or CD8+ T cells sorted from blood, obtained in a trial of the OX40 agonist ivuxolimab. These receptor sequences come from an adult with an advanced solid tumor such as melanoma, head and neck, liver or kidney cancer. CDR3s include the opening cysteine and the closing phenylalanine or tryptophan. The order of the fields is J gene, D gene, clone size, V gene, CDR3 protein, CDR3 DNA. A D gene is named only where the DNA matches it firmly. Some rows have no size entry. The others give once, few or many, or a class for an expanded clone.

>TRBJ2-7|-|once|TRBV30
CAWSWGRSGEQYF
TGTGCCTGGAGCTGGGGACGATCTGGGGAGCAGTACTTC
>TRBJ2-3|TRBD2|-|TRBV7-2
CASSLVASGGTDTQYF
TGTGCCAGCAGCTTAGTTGCTAGCGGCGGCACAGATACGCAGTATTTT
>TRBJ2-5|TRBD2|-|TRBV5-1
CASSPLGGAKETQYF
TGCGCCAGCAGCCCTCTGGGAGGGGCAAAAGAGACCCAGTACTTC
>TRBJ2-5|TRBD2|-|TRBV6-5
CASSYSLAGGAPQYF
TGTGCCAGCAGTTACTCTCTAGCGGGGGGGGCCCCCCAGTACTTC
>TRBJ1-1|-|-|TRBV27
CASIRGGNTEAFF
TGTGCCAGCATACGGGGGGGAAACACTGAAGCTTTCTTT
>TRBJ2-7|-|-|TRBV5-4
CASSRGGDRSYEQYF
TGTGCCAGCAGCAGAGGAGGGGATCGCTCCTACGAGCAGTACTTC
>TRBJ2-3|-|-|TRBV5-1
CASSALRLGDTQYF
TGCGCCAGCAGCGCACTCCGGTTAGGAGATACGCAGTATTTT
>TRBJ2-7|TRBD2|-|TRBV11-2
CASSFIGGGLNLYEQYF
TGTGCCAGCAGCTTTATTGGCGGGGGGCTGAACCTCTACGAGCAGTACTTC
>TRBJ1-1|TRBD1|-|TRBV6-6
CASRVQGWAFF
TGTGCCAGCAGGGTACAGGGGTGGGCTTTCTTT
>TRBJ2-7|-|-|TRBV29-1
CSASDGSYEQYF
TGCAGCGCCTCGGACGGTTCCTACGAGCAGTACTTC
>TRBJ2-7|TRBD2|-|TRBV15
CATSKTSGGRTYEQYF
TGTGCCACCAGCAAGACTAGCGGGGGGCGAACCTACGAGCAGTACTTC
>TRBJ2-1|TRBD2|-|TRBV6-5
CASRMAGGIDEQFF
TGTGCCAGCAGAATGGCGGGGGGGATAGATGAGCAGTTCTTC
>TRBJ1-6|-|-|TRBV1
CTSSQGKVSYNSPLHF
TGCACCAGCAGCCAGGGAAAGGTCTCCTATAATTCACCCCTCCACTTT
>TRBJ1-1|-|-|TRBV29-1
CSVVRAKAEAFF
TGCAGCGTTGTGAGGGCAAAGGCTGAAGCTTTCTTT
>TRBJ2-7|TRBD2|-|TRBV5-8
CASSPHKGGAWDEQYF
TGTGCCAGCAGCCCCCATAAGGGAGGGGCCTGGGACGAGCAGTACTTC
>TRBJ2-5|TRBD1|-|TRBV9
CASSVTGGWETQYF
TGTGCCAGCAGCGTCACAGGGGGGTGGGAGACCCAGTACTTC
>TRBJ1-2|-|-|TRBV7-9
CASSGDRTIMSTF
TGTGCCAGCAGTGGGGACCGGACGATTATGAGCACCTTC
>TRBJ2-7|TRBD1|-|TRBV27
CASRPRTGPGPIYEQYF
TGTGCCAGCAGGCCCCGGACAGGGCCAGGGCCGATCTACGAGCAGTACTTC
>TRBJ2-1|TRBD1|few|TRBV5-1
CASSLGGQGNEQFF
TGCGCCAGCAGCTTGGGGGGACAGGGGAATGAGCAGTTCTTC
>TRBJ2-1|-|-|TRBV2
CASSGGSSSYNEQFF
TGTGCCAGCAGTGGGGGCTCCAGCTCCTACAATGAGCAGTTCTTC
>TRBJ2-7|TRBD2|-|TRBV11-2
CASSLVTSVHF
TGTGCCAGCAGCTTAGTGACTAGCGTGCACTTC
>TRBJ2-3|TRBD2|once|TRBV7-8
CASSSPRGVADTQYF
TGTGCCAGCAGCTCCCCCCGGGGGGTAGCAGATACGCAGTATTTT
>TRBJ1-1|-|-|TRBV29-1
CSVEAGQNTEAFF
TGCAGCGTTGAGGCAGGACAGAACACTGAAGCTTTCTTT
>TRBJ1-1|-|-|TRBV15
CATSRAEENTEAFF
TGTGCCACCAGCAGAGCAGAGGAGAACACTGAAGCTTTCTTT